This T cell receptor (beta chain) was sequenced in a study of memory CD4+ T cells and cytomegalovirus serostatus. Study information: Of the healthy Belgian adults, nine or ten were CMV seropositive and approximately 24 seronegative.

Original methodology: After removing out-of-frame reads, 2 million to 2.5 million distinct TCRbeta sequences remained. TCRdb keeps only in-frame clones here, not all; method: immunoSEQ multiplex PCR. That table furnishes V, J and clone size, whereas the DNA furnished D and trimming. The sample lists more than 45,000 clones; 82% were seen once. Single viable CD3+CD4+CD8-CD45RO+ cells were sorted as the memory CD4+ T cells. In its sample, this clone was seen a few times. The sample taken for sequencing was memory CD4+ T cells from blood. This clonotype was sampled from an adult in good health and CMV-seronegative.

In DNA form, the CDR3 reads TGTGCCAGCAGCGTAGCGGCCCAGGGGTATGGCTACACCTTC. Translating gives CASSVAAQGYGYTF. V usage is TRBV9 and J usage is TRBJ1-2, with D perhaps TRBD1 (6 bases). Trimming stripped 0 bases from V and 5 bases from J, with 11 bases between. From germline, CDR1 is SGDLS and CDR2 YYNGEE. The CDR3 has 14 amino acids.